This T cell receptor (beta chain) was recovered during a study of cytomegalovirus exposure and HLA in healthy donors. PCR employed 60 Vbeta and 13 Jbeta primers. TCRdb's copy holds only in-frame clones and misses some; the assay was immunoSEQ multiplex PCR. The sample has approximately 90,000 clones; 76% are singletons. Overall study findings and caveats: A later analysis showed that HLA-associated TCR beta chains had undergone more clonal expansion than equally common others. Being productive about 87% or about 30% of the time was typical of most TCR beta V segments in an earlier analysis. The study designated roughly 160 TCR beta chains cytomegalovirus-associated.

Germline CDR1 is LGHNA and CDR2 is YSLEER. V was trimmed by 0 bases and J by 1 base, leaving 10 bases between them. The length of the CDR3 is 15 residues. As regards this clone: Its specificity is unknown. Additional DNA sequences in this sample encode the identical CDR3.

The genes are TRBV4-3 and TRBJ2-7, with D possibly being TRBD1 (5 bases). The sequencing sample was made of PBMCs. The origin of this receptor is a man in his forties or fifties in good health and CMV-seronegative. CDR3 amino acids: CASSQEMTASYEQYF. The CDR3 DNA reads as TGCGCCAGCAGCCAAGAGATGACAGCTTCCTACGAGCAGTACTTC.